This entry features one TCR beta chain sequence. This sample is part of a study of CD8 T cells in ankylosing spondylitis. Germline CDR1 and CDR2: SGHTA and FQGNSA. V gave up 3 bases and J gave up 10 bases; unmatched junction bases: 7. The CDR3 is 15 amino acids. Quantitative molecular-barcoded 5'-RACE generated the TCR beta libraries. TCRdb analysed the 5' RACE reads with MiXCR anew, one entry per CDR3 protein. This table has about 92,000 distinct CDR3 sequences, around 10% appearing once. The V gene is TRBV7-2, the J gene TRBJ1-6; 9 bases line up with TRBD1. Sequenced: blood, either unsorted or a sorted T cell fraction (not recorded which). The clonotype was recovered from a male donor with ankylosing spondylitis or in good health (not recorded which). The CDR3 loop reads CASSLDRGPRSPLHF. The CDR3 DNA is TGTGCCAGCAGCTTGGACAGGGGCCCTAGATCACCCCTCCACTTT.